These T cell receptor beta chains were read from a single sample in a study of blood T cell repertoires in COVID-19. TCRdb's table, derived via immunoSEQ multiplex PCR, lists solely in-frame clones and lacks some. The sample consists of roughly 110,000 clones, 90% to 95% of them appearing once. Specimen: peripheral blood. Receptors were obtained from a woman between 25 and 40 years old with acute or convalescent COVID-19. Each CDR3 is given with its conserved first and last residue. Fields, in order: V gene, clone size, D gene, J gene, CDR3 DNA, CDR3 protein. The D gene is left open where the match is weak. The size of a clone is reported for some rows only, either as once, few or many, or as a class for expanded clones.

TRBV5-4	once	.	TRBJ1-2	TGTGCCAGCAGCTTGCCCGACAGACCTAACTATGGCTACACCTTC	CASSLPDRPNYGYTF
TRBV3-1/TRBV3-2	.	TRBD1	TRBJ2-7	TGTGCCAGCAGCAGGGACAGGGTCGAGCAGTACTTC	CASSRDRVEQYF
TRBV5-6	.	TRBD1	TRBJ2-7	TGTGCCAGCAGCCCATGGACAGGGGGCGAGCAGTACTTC	CASSPWTGGEQYF
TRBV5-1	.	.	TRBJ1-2	TGCGCCAGCAGCTCCTACCGCGTGGGGGCTTATGGCTACACCTTC	CASSSYRVGAYGYTF
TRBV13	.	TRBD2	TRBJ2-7	TGTGCCAGCAGCTTCGGGACTAGCGGGGGAGAAACCTACGAGCAGTACTTC	CASSFGTSGGETYEQYF
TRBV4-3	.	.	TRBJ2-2	TGCGCCAGCAGCCCGACAGGAAACACCGGGGAGCTGTTTTTT	CASSPTGNTGELFF
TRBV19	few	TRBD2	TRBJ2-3	TGTGCCAGTAGTATACCCCGGACTAGCAAGTCCACAGATACGCAGTATTTT	CASSIPRTSKSTDTQYF
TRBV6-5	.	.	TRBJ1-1	TGTGCCAGCCCGAAACAGGGACCGAACACTGAAGCTTTCTTT	CASPKQGPNTEAFF
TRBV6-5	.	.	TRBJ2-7	TGTGCCAGCAGTTACTCGGCCGTCTACGAGCAGTACTTC	CASSYSAVYEQYF
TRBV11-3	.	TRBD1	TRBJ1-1	TGTGCCAGCAGCCCCGGTTTAGGAGGGGGCTCGGAAGCTTTCTTT	CASSPGLGGGSEAFF
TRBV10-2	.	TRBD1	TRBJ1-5	TGCGCCAGCAGCCCTAGGGACAGCATTCAGCCCCAGCATTTT	CASSPRDSIQPQHF
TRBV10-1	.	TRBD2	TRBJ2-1	TGCGCCAGTGGGACTAGCGGGGCCAATGAGCAGTTCTTC	CASGTSGANEQFF
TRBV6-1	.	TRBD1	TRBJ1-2	TGTGCCAGCAGTGAACAGCAGGGGGACCTCTATGGCTACACCTTC	CASSEQQGDLYGYTF
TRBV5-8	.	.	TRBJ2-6	TGTGCCAGCAGCCCAGGGGGGGCCAACGTCCTGACTTTC	CASSPGGANVLTF
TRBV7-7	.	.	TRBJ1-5	TGTGCCAGCAGCTTACTGGAGGAGCCCCAGCATTTT	CASSLLEEPQHF
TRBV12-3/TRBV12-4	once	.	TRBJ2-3	TGTGCCAGCAGTCCAGGGACACCAGATACGCAGTATTTT	CASSPGTPDTQYF
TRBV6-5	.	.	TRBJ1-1	TGTGCCAGCAGCCGGGGACAGAACACTGAAGCTTTCTTT	CASSRGQNTEAFF
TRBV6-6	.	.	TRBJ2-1	TGTGCCAGCTTAGATTACTACTCCAATGAGCAGTTCTTC	CASLDYYSNEQFF
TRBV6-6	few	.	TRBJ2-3	TGTGCCAGCAGTTACTCGGCGGGATCCACAGATACGCAGTATTTT	CASSYSAGSTDTQYF
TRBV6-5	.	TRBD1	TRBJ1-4	TGTGCCGCCAAGGGACAGACTAGTGAAAAACTGTTTTTT	CAAKGQTSEKLFF
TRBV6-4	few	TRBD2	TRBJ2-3	TGTGCCAGCAGTGACGGGACTAGCGGCACAGATACGCAGTATTTT	CASSDGTSGTDTQYF
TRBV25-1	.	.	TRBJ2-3	TGTGCCAGCAGTGTCCATGTATACGGGCAGGGGACCACAGATACGCAGTATTTT	CASSVHVYGQGTTDTQYF
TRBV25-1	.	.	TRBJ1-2	TGTGCCAGCAGCTTTTTTTCTGGAGGGACCTATGGCTACACCTTC	CASSFFSGGTYGYTF
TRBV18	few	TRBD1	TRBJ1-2	TGTGCCAGCTCACCTAACGGACAGGGGGCTTATGGCTACACCTTC	CASSPNGQGAYGYTF
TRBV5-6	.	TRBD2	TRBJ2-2	TGTGCCAGCTCAGGACTAGCGGGGAACACCGGGGAGCTGTTTTTT	CASSGLAGNTGELFF
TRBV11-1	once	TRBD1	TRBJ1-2	TGTGCCAGCAGCCTACAACCGGGACAGGGTACCTATGGCTACACCTTC	CASSLQPGQGTYGYTF
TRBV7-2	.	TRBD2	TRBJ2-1	TGTGCCAGCAGCCCGGCACTAGCGGGGGGGCTCAATGAGCAGTTCTTC	CASSPALAGGLNEQFF
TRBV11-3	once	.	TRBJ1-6	TGTGCCAGCAGCCTCTCGGGTTATAATTCACCCCTCCACTTT	CASSLSGYNSPLHF
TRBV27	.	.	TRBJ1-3	TGTGCCAGTTTTTTACTGCCCCCCGGGAAATCTGGAAACACCATATATTTT	CASFLLPPGKSGNTIYF
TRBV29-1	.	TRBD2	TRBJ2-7	TGCAGCGCTGTGGGAGCGGGGACCTACGAGCAGTACTTC	CSAVGAGTYEQYF
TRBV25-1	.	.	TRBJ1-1	TGTGCCAGCATGGATGAGGGGGGGGTCACTGAAGCTTTCTTT	CASMDEGGVTEAFF
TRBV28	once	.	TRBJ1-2	TGTGCCAGCAGCCTCCAGGGGAGCTATGGCTACACCTTC	CASSLQGSYGYTF
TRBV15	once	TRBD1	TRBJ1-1	TGTGCCACCAGCAGAGGGCGTTGGGGGACAGGAGAAATGAACACTGAAGCTTTCTTT	CATSRGRWGTGEMNTEAFF
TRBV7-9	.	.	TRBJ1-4	TGTGCCAGCAGCTTATCGGGGGAAGGCGAAAAACTGTTTTTT	CASSLSGEGEKLFF
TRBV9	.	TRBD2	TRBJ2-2	TGTGCCAGCAGCGTAGAGCTACGGCTAGCGGGGGGGCCCCGGGAGCTGTTTTTT	CASSVELRLAGGPRELFF
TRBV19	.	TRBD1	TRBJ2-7	TGTGCCAGTAGTGCCCCGGGACAGACCTACGAGCAGTACTTC	CASSAPGQTYEQYF
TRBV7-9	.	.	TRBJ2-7	TGTGCCAGCAGCCCACGAACGGCTAGCCGCCTTCAGATATCCTACGAGCAGTACTTC	CASSPRTASRLQISYEQYF
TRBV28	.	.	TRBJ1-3	TGTGCCAGCAGTGTGCCGGCTGGAAACACCATATATTTT	CASSVPAGNTIYF
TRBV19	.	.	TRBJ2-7	TGTGCCAGTAGTGACAGTTACGAGCAGTACTTC	CASSDSYEQYF
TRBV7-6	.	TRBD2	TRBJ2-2	TGTGCCAGCAGCGTCCTGGCGGGGGGGAACACCGGGGAGCTGTTTTTT	CASSVLAGGNTGELFF
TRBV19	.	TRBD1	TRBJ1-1	TGTGCCAGTAGGAGGACAGGGCGCATTGAAGCTTTCTTT	CASRRTGRIEAFF
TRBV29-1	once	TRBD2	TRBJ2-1	TGCAGCGTTCCACCCCTAACTAGCGGGGGCTACAATGAGCAGTTCTTC	CSVPPLTSGGYNEQFF
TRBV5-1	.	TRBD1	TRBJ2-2	TGCGCCAGCAGCTTGGGTCAGGGGGACACCGGGGAGCTGTTTTTT	CASSLGQGDTGELFF
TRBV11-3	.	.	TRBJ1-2	TGTGCCAGCAGCTCCCAAATCGGGGGTTCTTATGGCTACACCTTC	CASSSQIGGSYGYTF
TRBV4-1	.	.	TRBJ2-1	TGCGCCAGCAGCCAAGAATCCCCAACCTACAATGAGCAGTTCTTC	CASSQESPTYNEQFF
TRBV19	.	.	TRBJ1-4	TGTGCCAGTAGTATATCGGGTGGAAATGAAAAACTGTTTTTT	CASSISGGNEKLFF
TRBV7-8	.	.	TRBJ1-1	TGTGCCAGCACGGACAGCTTGAACACTGAAGCTTTCTTT	CASTDSLNTEAFF
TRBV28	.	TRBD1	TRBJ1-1	TGTGCCAGCAGTCAGAGACAGGGGGCCTTATCTGAAGCTTTCTTT	CASSQRQGALSEAFF
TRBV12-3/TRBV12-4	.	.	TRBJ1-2	TGTGCCAGCAGTTTCGTGGGCGACTATGGCTACACCTTC	CASSFVGDYGYTF
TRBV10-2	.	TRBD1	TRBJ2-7	TGCGCCAGCACTAACCCGGGACAGGATTTCTACGAGCAGTACTTC	CASTNPGQDFYEQYF
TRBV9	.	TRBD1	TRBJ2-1	TGTGCCAGCAGCGTAACAGGGGTTGAGCAGTTCTTC	CASSVTGVEQFF